This TCR beta chain was recovered during a study of cytomegalovirus exposure and HLA in healthy donors. Study-level information: HLA-typed donors were the source of approximately 80 million unique TCRs held in an early data release.

Notes on this clone: What it recognizes is unknown.

The study's findings and limits: In vitro data verified a few CMV-associated chains as specific for CMV antigens.

PCR amplification relied on 60 Vbeta primers (plus 13 Jbeta primers). Data came from immunoSEQ multiplex PCR; TCRdb stores just in-frame clones and leaves some out. The data hold 100,000 or so clones, with around 81% observed a single time. V gave up 4 bases and J gave up 6 bases; unmatched junction bases: 6. CDR3 size: 14 residues. CDR1 and CDR2 from the germline V gene are MGHRA and YSYEKL. Sequencing used PBMCs. The rearrangement uses TRBV4-1 and TRBJ1-5, with 7 bases matching TRBD1. The TCR comes from a man between 35 and 55 years old in good health and CMV-seropositive. The CDR3 protein is CASSLKGQTQPQHF. CDR3 nucleotide sequence: TGCGCCAGCAGCCTTAAGGGACAGACTCAGCCCCAGCATTTT.